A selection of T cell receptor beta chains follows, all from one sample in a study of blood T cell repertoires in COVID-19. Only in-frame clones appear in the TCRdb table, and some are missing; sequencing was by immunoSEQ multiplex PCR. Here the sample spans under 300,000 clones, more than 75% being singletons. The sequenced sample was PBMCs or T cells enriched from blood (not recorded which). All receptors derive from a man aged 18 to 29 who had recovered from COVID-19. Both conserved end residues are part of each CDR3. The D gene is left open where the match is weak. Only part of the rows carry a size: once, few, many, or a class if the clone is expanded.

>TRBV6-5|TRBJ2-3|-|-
TGTGCCAGCAGAAAGACGGGTATAGTAACAGATACGCAGTATTTT
CASRKTGIVTDTQYF
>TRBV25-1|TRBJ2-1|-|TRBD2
TGTGCCAGCAGTGAATATACCGGTAGCGGGGGTTCATACAATGAGCAGTTCTTC
CASSEYTGSGGSYNEQFF
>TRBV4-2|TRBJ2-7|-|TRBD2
TGTGCCAGCAGCCGAGGGACTAGCGAGTTTTACGAGCAGTACTTC
CASSRGTSEFYEQYF
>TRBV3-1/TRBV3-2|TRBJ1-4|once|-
TGTGCCAGCAGCCAGGGGAGGGGACGGGGTGAAAAACTGTTTTTT
CASSQGRGRGEKLFF
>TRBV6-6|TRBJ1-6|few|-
TGTGCCAGCAGTCGAGTTGGGCAGGGCAATAATTCACCCCTCCACTTT
CASSRVGQGNNSPLHF
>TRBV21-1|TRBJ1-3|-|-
TGTGCCAGCAGCAAAGGGGGCAGGATATACTCTGGAAACACCATATATTTT
CASSKGGRIYSGNTIYF
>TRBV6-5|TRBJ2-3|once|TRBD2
TGTGCCAGCTCGATTCTTGTTAGCCGGGAGGTTACGCAGTATTTT
CASSILVSREVTQYF
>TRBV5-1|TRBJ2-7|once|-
TGCGCCAGCAGCTTGACCGGGTTTCCACCCGGCTACGAGCAGTACTTC
CASSLTGFPPGYEQYF
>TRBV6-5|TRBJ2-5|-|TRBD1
TGTGCCAGCAGTAGCCGCGACAGGGAGTGGGAGACCCAGTACTTC
CASSSRDREWETQYF
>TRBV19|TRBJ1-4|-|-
TGTGCCAGTAAGGGGGGGATCACTAATGAAAAACTGTTTTTT
CASKGGITNEKLFF
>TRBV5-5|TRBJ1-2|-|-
TGTGCCAGCAGCTTACGGTTGACTGGGGGCTACACCTTC
CASSLRLTGGYTF
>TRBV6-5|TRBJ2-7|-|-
TGTGCCAGCAGTTACTCCGCCAGTCCGGGTCGAGAGCAGTACTTC
CASSYSASPGREQYF
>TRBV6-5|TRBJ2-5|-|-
TGTGCCAGCAGTCGGACAGCCGGGGAGACCCAGTACTTC
CASSRTAGETQYF
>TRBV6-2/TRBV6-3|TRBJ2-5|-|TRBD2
TGTGCCAGCAGTTACCCCGGGTGGGGAGCGGGAGTTGGAGAGACCCAGTACTTC
CASSYPGWGAGVGETQYF
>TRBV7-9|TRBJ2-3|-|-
TGTGCCAGCAGCTCAAGGAGGGACGGCTCTAGCACAGATACGCAGTATTTT
CASSSRRDGSSTDTQYF
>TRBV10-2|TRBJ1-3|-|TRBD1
TGCGCCAGCAGAGTGGGACAGATCTCTGGAAACACCATATATTTT
CASRVGQISGNTIYF
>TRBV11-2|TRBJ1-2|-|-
TGTGCCAGCAGCTCGCTTCGACAGTATGATGGCTACACCTTC
CASSSLRQYDGYTF
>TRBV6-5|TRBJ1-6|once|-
TGTGCCAGCAGGCCCCAGGTGGAGGATTCACCCCTCCACTTT
CASRPQVEDSPLHF
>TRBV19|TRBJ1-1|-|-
TGTGCCAGTAGTATAGCCAGGGGTACTGAAGCTTTCTTT
CASSIARGTEAFF
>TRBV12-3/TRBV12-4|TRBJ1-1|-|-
TGTGCCAGCAGTTTGTGGGAGGACACTGAAGCTTTCTTT
CASSLWEDTEAFF
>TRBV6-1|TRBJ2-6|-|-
TGTGCCAGCAGTGTGAGAAGTTTCGACTCTGGGGCCAACGTCCTGACTTTC
CASSVRSFDSGANVLTF
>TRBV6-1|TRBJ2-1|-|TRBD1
TGTGCCAGCAGTGAAGCATCCGGACAGGGTGTCCATGAGCAGTTCTTC
CASSEASGQGVHEQFF
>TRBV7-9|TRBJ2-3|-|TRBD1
TGTGCCAGCAGCCTCGGACAGGGGACGACAGATACGCAGTATTTT
CASSLGQGTTDTQYF
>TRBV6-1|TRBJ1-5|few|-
TGTGCCAGCAGTGAAAACAGGCAATGGTCCCAGCATTTT
CASSENRQWSQHF
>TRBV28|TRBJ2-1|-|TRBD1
TGTGCCAGCAGTTCACAGGGGTACAATGAGCAGTTCTTC
CASSSQGYNEQFF
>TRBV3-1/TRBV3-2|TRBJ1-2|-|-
TGTGCCAGCAGCCAAGTTGGGGTCAGGGCTCGGCACACCTTC
CASSQVGVRARHTF
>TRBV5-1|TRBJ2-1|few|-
TGCGCCAGCAGCTTGGCAGGGTCCTCCTACAATGAGCAGTTCTTC
CASSLAGSSYNEQFF
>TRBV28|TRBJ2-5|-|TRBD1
TGTGCCAGCAGAACAGGGGTTTACCAAGAGACCCAGTACTTC
CASRTGVYQETQYF
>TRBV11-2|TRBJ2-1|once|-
TGTGCCAGCAGCTGGACAGATGAGCAGTTCTTC
CASSWTDEQFF
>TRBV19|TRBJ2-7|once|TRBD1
TGTGCCAGTAGTATTACCGGGACAGAAGGATACCAGCAGTACTTC
CASSITGTEGYQQYF
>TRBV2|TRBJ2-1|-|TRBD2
TGTGCCACCACCGGCGGGAGTCGGGCCTACAATGAGCAGTTCTTC
CATTGGSRAYNEQFF
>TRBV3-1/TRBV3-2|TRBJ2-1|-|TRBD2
TGTGCCAGCAGCCGTTCCCGGAGCGGGGGCCCCTACAATGAGCAGTTCTTC
CASSRSRSGGPYNEQFF
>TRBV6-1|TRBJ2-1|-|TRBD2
TGTGCCAGCAGTGAGACTAGCGGGAGGTCCAATGAGCAGTTCTTC
CASSETSGRSNEQFF
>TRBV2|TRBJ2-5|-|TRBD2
TGTGCCAGCAGCCTAATTGAGTCTAGCGGGGGGCTTCTCCTAGAGACCCAGTACTTC
CASSLIESSGGLLLETQYF
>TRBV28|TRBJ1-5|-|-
TGTGCCAGCAGTTCAGGGGGCAATCAGCCCCAGCATTTT
CASSSGGNQPQHF
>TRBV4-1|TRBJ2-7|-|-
TGCGCCAGCAGCCATCACGAGCTTAGCGAGCAGTACTTC
CASSHHELSEQYF